The present T cell receptor (beta chain) was sequenced within a study of spatial heterogeneity in lung cancer. Study in general: Alpha-chain sequences were consistently detected in smaller numbers than beta-chain sequences.

The library protocol tagged each TCR cDNA with a unique molecular identifier. TCRdb re-called the 5' RACE reads through MiXCR, storing one row per CDR3 protein. The sample includes about 48,000 distinct CDR3 sequences, approximately 5% of them seen just once. Broader study findings: Blood showed ubiquitous tumor TCRs more often at resection than at routine follow-up.

Per the germline V gene, CDR1 is SGHRS and CDR2 is YFSETQ. This CDR3 is 14 amino acids long. V shed 2 bases, J shed 3 bases, and the junction held 3 bases outside the gene matches. In this sample, this clonotype turned up many times. Its antigen is as yet unknown. Indicated time point: sample taken at primary tumor resection. The input material, whole RNA from tumor, nontumor lung or frozen PBMC, was sequenced unsorted. Patients with untreated early-stage non-small cell lung cancer, numbering 72, were the donors. This TCR came from a male donor with early-stage non-small cell lung cancer. The gene calls are TRBV5-1 and TRBJ2-5; the match to TRBD2 covers 8 bases. Sequencing used PBMCs, obtained at surgery. The CDR3 reads CASSLMGLEETQYF. CDR3 nucleotides: TGCGCCAGCAGCTTAATGGGACTAGAAGAGACCCAGTACTTC.